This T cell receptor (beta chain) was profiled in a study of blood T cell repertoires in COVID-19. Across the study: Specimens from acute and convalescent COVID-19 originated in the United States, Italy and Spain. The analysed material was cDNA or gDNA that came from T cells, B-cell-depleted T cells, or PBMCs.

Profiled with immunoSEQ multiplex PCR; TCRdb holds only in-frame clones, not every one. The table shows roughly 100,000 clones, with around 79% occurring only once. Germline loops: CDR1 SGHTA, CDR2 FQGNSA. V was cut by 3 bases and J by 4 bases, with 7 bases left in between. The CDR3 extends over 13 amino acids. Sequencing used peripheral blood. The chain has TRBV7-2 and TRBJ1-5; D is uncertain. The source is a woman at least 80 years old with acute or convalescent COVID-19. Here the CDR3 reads CASSFWENQPQHF. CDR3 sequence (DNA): TGTGCCAGCAGCTTTTGGGAGAATCAGCCCCAGCATTTT. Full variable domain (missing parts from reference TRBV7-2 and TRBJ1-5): GAGVSQSPSNKVTEKGKDVELRCDPISGHTALYWYRQSLGQGLEFLIYFQGNSAPDKSGLPSDRFSAERTGGSVSTLTIQRTQQEDSAVYLCASSFWENQPQHFGDGTRLSIL.